This is a list of T cell receptor beta chains from one sample in a study of OX40 agonist ivuxolimab in advanced cancers. This table comes from immunoSEQ multiplex PCR, and its TCRdb copy is limited to in-frame clones, with some not included. Counted here are more than 85,000 clones, roughly nine tenths occurring once; the ten biggest clones make up 0.31%. Sequences were derived from CD4+ or CD8+ T cells sorted from blood, sampled in a trial of the OX40 agonist ivuxolimab. The receptors here all came from an adult with an advanced solid tumor such as melanoma, head and neck, liver or kidney cancer. Both conserved end residues are part of each CDR3. The order of the fields is D gene, V gene, CDR3 protein. The D gene is left open where the match is weak.

D gene: .; V gene: TRBV6-5; CDR3 protein: CASSTPRGSYEQYF
D gene: .; V gene: TRBV9; CDR3 protein: CASSRGTPSAYNEQFF
D gene: .; V gene: TRBV11-1; CDR3 protein: CASSLTRNQPQHF
D gene: .; V gene: TRBV20-1; CDR3 protein: CSATGHYGYTF
D gene: TRBD1; V gene: TRBV19; CDR3 protein: CASSSRDRGESGYGYTF
D gene: .; V gene: TRBV28; CDR3 protein: CASSPPTGTDTQYF
D gene: TRBD1; V gene: TRBV28; CDR3 protein: CASSSRPGQGTLYEQYF
D gene: .; V gene: TRBV7-8; CDR3 protein: CASSLERRHQPQHF
D gene: .; V gene: TRBV7-9; CDR3 protein: CASNARLNYGYTF
D gene: .; V gene: TRBV5-8; CDR3 protein: CASSFRSYGTQYF
D gene: TRBD1; V gene: TRBV7-2; CDR3 protein: CASSFGTGFGTEAFF
D gene: TRBD1; V gene: TRBV30; CDR3 protein: CASRDSRNYGYTF
D gene: .; V gene: TRBV6-1; CDR3 protein: CASSDRAASSYNEQFF
D gene: TRBD2; V gene: TRBV5-1; CDR3 protein: CASSLGGSSYNEQFF
D gene: TRBD1; V gene: TRBV25-1; CDR3 protein: CASSALAGGQNTEAFF
D gene: TRBD1; V gene: TRBV28; CDR3 protein: CASSGGQSAKNIQYF
D gene: TRBD2; V gene: TRBV7-3; CDR3 protein: CATISGISYEQYF
D gene: .; V gene: TRBV25-1; CDR3 protein: CASSTPGATYEQYF
D gene: .; V gene: TRBV6-6; CDR3 protein: CASSYFRASNEKLFF
D gene: TRBD1; V gene: TRBV6-8; CDR3 protein: CASSYHRTGIHSYGYTF